The T cell receptor (beta chain) described here comes from a study of a mutant IDH1 vaccine in newly diagnosed glioma. Note on this clone: Its cognate antigen is unknown.

Described time point: week 11, during vaccination. Doses consisted of 300 ug of mutant IDH1 20-mer peptide each, paired with topical imiquimod. Sequencing was performed with immunoSEQ multiplex PCR; in TCRdb, only in-frame clones are kept and a portion is missing. The profile covers tens of thousands of clones, with roughly 90% appearing a single time and 2% to 2.5% taken by the ten largest. With V trimmed by 2 bases and J by 2 bases, 7 bases remained unmatched. The CDR3 is 15 residues long. Germline V gene lookup returns CDR1 GTSNPN and CDR2 SVGIG (reference sequence). V usage is TRBV30 and J usage is TRBJ2-3, with 7 positions matching TRBD2. This clonotype originated in a man aged 50-59 years with glioma. The sequences come from PBMCs, collected from a glioma patient whose treatment included an IDH1 peptide vaccine. CDR3: CAWSYNGGTTDTQYF. CDR3 DNA: TGTGCCTGGAGTTATAACGGGGGGACCACAGATACGCAGTATTTT.